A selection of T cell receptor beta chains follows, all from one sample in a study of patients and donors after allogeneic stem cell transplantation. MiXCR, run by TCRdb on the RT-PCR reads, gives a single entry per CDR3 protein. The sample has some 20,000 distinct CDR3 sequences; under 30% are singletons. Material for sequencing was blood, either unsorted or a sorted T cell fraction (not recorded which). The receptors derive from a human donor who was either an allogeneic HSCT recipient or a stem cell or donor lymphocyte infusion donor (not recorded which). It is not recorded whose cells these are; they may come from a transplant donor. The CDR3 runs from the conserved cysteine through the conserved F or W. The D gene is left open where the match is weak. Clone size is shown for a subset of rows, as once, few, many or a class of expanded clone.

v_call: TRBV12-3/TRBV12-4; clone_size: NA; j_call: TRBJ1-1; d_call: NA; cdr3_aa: CASSLFLPGTNTEAFF; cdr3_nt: TGTGCCAGCAGTTTATTCCTCCCCGGGACGAACACTGAAGCTTTCTTT
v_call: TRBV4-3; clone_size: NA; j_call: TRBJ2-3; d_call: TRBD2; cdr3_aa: CASSQEPGGHTDTQYF; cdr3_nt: TGCGCCAGCAGCCAAGAACCGGGGGGGCACACAGATACGCAGTATTTT
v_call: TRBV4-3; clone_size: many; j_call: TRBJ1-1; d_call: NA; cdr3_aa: CASSQDQDTEAFF; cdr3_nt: TGCGCCAGCAGCCAAGATCAAGACACTGAAGCTTTCTTT
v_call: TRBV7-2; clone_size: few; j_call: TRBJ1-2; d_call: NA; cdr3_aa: CASSLANTNYGYTF; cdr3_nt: TGTGCCAGCAGCTTAGCAAACACCAACTATGGCTACACCTTC
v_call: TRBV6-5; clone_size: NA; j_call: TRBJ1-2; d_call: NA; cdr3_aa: CASSYGPVYAYTF; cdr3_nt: TGTGCCAGCAGTTACGGGCCAGTCTATGCCTACACCTTC
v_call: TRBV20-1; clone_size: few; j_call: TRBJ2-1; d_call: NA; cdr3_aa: CSPYKDFQFF; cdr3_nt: TGCAGTCCATACAAGGACTTCCAGTTCTTC
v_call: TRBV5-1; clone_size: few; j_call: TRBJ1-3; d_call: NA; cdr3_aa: CASSLEQTRPGNTIYF; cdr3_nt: TGCGCCAGCAGCTTGGAACAGACAAGGCCTGGAAACACCATATATTTT
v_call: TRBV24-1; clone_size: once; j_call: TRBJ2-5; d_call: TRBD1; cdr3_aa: CATSDLDRGETQYF; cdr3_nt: TGTGCCACCAGTGATCTAGACAGGGGAGAGACCCAGTACTTC
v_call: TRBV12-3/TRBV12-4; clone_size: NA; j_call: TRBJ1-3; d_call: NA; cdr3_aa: CASSLPRQQSGNTKYF; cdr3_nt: TGTGCCAGCAGTCTCCCCCGGCAACAATCCGGAAACACCAAATATTTT
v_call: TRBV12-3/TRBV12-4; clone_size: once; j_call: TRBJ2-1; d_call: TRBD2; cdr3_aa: CASSPAGEYNEQFF; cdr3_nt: TGTGCCAGCAGCCCCGCGGGGGAGTACAATGAGCAGTTCTTC
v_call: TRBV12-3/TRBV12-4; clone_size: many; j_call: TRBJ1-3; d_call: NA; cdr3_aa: CASRPPGTTSGNTIYF; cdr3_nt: TGTGCCAGCAGACCTCCCGGGACAACGTCTGGAAACACCATATATTTT
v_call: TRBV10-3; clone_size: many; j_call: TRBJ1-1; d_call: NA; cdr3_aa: CAISSLADEAFF; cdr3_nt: TGTGCCATCTCTAGTCTTGCAGATGAAGCTTTCTTT
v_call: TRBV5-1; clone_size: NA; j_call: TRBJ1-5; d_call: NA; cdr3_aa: CASRGCAQHF; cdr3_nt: TGCGCCAGCAGGGGTTGCGCCCAGCATTTT
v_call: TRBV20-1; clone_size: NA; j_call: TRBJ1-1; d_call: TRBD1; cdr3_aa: CIAGQGATEAFF; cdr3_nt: TGCATCGCCGGACAGGGGGCTACTGAAGCTTTCTTT
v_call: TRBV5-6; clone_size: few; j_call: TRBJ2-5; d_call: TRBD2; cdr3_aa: CASSWVSGGYQETQYF; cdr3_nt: TGTGCCAGCAGCTGGGTGAGCGGGGGGTACCAAGAGACCCAGTACTTC
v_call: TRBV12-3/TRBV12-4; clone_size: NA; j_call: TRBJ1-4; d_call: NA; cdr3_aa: CASSPLRDEKLFF; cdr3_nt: TGTGCCAGCAGTCCACTTAGGGATGAAAAACTGTTTTTT
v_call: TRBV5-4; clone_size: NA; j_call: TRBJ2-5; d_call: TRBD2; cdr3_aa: CASSPAGGQETQYF; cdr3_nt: TGTGCCAGCAGTCCGGCGGGGGGCCAAGAGACCCAGTACTTC
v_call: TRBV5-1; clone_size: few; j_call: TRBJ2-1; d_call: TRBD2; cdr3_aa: CASSLGAGGEQFF; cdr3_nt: TGCGCCAGCAGCCTCGGAGCGGGGGGCGAGCAGTTCTTC
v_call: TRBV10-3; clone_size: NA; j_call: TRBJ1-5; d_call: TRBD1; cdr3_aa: CAISEDRELAQPQHF; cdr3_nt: TGTGCCATCAGTGAAGACAGGGAATTAGCTCAGCCCCAGCATTTT
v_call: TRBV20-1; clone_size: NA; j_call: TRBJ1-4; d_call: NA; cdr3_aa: CSARDLQAGSEKLFF; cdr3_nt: TGCAGTGCTAGAGATTTGCAGGCAGGGAGCGAAAAACTGTTTTTT
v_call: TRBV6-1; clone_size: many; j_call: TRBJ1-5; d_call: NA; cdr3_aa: CASSEAFLQPQHF; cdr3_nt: TGTGCCAGCAGTGAAGCCTTTCTTCAGCCCCAGCATTTT
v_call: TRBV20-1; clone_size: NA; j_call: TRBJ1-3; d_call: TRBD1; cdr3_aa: CSARSGQGVNSIYF; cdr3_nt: TGCAGTGCTAGATCGGGACAGGGGGTAAACTCCATATATTTT
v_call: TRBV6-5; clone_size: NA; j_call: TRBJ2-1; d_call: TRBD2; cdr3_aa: CASRRGGNEQFF; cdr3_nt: TGTGCCAGCAGGCGGGGGGGAAATGAGCAGTTCTTC
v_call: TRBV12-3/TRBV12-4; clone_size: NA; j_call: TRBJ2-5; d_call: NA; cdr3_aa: CASSFIRGGGQETQYF; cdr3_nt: TGTGCCAGCAGTTTTATCCGGGGAGGGGGCCAAGAGACCCAGTACTTC
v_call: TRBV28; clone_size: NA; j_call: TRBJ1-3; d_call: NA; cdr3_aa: CASSLFRAASGNTIYF; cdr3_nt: TGTGCCAGCAGTTTATTCAGGGCCGCCTCTGGAAACACCATATATTTT
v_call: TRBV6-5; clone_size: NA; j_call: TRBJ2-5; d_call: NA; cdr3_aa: CASSISWGPQETQYF; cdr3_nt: TGTGCCAGCAGTATCAGCTGGGGCCCTCAAGAGACCCAGTACTTC
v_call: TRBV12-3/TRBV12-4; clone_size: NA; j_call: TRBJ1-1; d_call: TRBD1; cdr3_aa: CASSERQGNTEAFF; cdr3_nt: TGTGCCAGCAGTGAACGACAGGGGAACACTGAAGCTTTCTTT